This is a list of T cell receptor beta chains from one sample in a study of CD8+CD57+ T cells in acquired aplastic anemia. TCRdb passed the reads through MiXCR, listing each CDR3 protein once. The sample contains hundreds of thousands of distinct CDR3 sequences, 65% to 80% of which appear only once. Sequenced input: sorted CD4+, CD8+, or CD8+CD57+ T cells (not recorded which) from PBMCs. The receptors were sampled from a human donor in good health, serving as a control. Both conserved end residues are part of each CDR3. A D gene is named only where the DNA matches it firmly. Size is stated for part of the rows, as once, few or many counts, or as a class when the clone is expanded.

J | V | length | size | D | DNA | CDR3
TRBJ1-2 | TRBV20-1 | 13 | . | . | TGCAGTGCTTCCCCGGGACGCAGCTATGGCTACACCTTC | CSASPGRSYGYTF
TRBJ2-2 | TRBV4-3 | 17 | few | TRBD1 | TGCGCCAGCAGCCGATCTTCCGGGACAGGGTTTGCCGGGGAGCTGTTTTTT | CASSRSSGTGFAGELFF
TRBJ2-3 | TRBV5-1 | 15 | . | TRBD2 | TGCGCCAGCGGCTTCGGGGGGACTAGGGTCCATACGCAGTATTTT | CASGFGGTRVHTQYF
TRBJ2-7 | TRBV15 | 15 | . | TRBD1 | TGTGCCACCAGCCGGTCCAGGGGGTGGACCTACGAGCAGTACTTC | CATSRSRGWTYEQYF
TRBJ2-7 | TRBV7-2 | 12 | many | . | TGTGCCAGCAGCTTCTCTATCTCCGAGCAGTACTTC | CASSFSISEQYF
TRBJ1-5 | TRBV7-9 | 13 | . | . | TGTGCCAGCAGCTTCGACGCAAATCAGCCCCAGCATTTT | CASSFDANQPQHF
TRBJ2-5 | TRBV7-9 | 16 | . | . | TGTGCTAGCAGCTTGGCGTTCGGGGAGGCACAAGAGACCCAGTACTTC | CASSLAFGEAQETQYF
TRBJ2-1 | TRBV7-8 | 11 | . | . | TGTGCCAGCAGCAGAGGCTTTGAGCAGTTCTTC | CASSRGFEQFF
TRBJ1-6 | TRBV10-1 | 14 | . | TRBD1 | TGCGCCAGCAGTGAGATGACAGGGAATTCACCCCTCCACTTT | CASSEMTGNSPLHF
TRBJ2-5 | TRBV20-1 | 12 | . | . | TGCAGTGCTAGAGTGACTGAAGAGACCCAGTACTTC | CSARVTEETQYF
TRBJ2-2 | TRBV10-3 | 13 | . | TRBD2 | TGTGCCAGCAGCGGGGGGGCAACCGGGGAGCTGTTTTTT | CASSGGATGELFF
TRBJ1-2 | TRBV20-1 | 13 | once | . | TGCAGTGCTAATAGCGGGGGGAACTCTGGCTACACCTTC | CSANSGGNSGYTF
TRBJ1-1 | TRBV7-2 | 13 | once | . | TGTGCTACACTGGCAGGGGTGAACACCGGGAGCTGTTTT | CATLAGVNTGSCF
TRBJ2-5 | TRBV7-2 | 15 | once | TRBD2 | TGTGCCAGCAGTCCATCTAGCGGGGGGCGAGAGACCCAGTACTTC | CASSPSSGGRETQYF
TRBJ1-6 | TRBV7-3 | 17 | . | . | TGTGCCGGCAGCCAGGACATACAAGAGAGCCAGTACTCCCCCCTCCACTTT | CAGSQDIQESQYSPLHF
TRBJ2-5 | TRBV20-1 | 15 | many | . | TGCAGTGCTAGTTCGGCCGAAGACCTACAAGAGACCCAGTACTTC | CSASSAEDLQETQYF
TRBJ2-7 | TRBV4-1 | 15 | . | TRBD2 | TGCGCCAGCAGCCAATACCTAGCGGGAGAGTACGAGCAGTACTTC | CASSQYLAGEYEQYF
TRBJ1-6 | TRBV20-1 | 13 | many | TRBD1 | TGCAGTGCTAGAGGACAGGGTAGATCACCCCTCCACTTT | CSARGQGRSPLHF
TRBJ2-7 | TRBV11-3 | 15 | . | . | TGTGCCAGCAGCCCTCGGGGAGGGGGGGCGCGGGAGCAGTACTTC | CASSPRGGGAREQYF
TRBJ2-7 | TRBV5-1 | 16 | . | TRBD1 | TGCGCCAGCAGGAACCGTCCGGGACAGGGGGCGGGCGAGCAGTACTTC | CASRNRPGQGAGEQYF
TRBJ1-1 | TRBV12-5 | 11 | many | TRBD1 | TGTGCTAGTGGTTTCGACAGGGGAGCTTTCTTT | CASGFDRGAFF
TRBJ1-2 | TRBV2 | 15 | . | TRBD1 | TGTGCCAGCAGTCCAACAGGGGGCTACGACTATGGCTGCACCTTC | CASSPTGGYDYGCTF
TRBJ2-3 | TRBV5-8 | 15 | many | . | TGTGCCAGCAGCCGGCCGGGCCCTGTGTCAGATACGCAGTATTTT | CASSRPGPVSDTQYF
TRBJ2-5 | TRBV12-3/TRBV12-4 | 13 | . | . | TGTGCCAGCAGCTACAGGGTCTATCAGCCCCAGTACTTC | CASSYRVYQPQYF
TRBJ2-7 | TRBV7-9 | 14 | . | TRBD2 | TGTGCCAGCAGCGCGACTAGCTCCTCCTACGAGCAGTACTTC | CASSATSSSYEQYF
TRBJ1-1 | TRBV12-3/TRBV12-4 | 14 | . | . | TGTGCCAGCAGTCCAATCGGGTTGAGCACTGAAGCTTTCTTT | CASSPIGLSTEAFF
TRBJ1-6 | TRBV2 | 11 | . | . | TGTGCCAGCACAGTAAATTCACCCCTCCACTTT | CASTVNSPLHF
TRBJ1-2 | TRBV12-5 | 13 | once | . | TGTGCTAGTGGCACACTGGGCAACTATGGCTACACCTTC | CASGTLGNYGYTF
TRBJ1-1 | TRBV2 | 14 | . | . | TGTGCCAGCAGACAGTGGGGTCCGAACACTGAAGCTTTCTTT | CASRQWGPNTEAFF
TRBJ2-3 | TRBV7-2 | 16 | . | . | TGTGCCAGCAGCCACCCACGGCCTGGGGGCACCACCACGCAGTATTTT | CASSHPRPGGTTTQYF
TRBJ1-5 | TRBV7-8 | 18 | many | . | TGTGCCAGCAGCTTACTCCACAGTGTGGGGTATAGCGATCAGCCCCAGCATTTT | CASSLLHSVGYSDQPQHF
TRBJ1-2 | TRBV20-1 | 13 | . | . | TGCAGTACCGCGGACAGAGCCTGTGGCGGCTACACCTTC | CSTADRACGGYTF
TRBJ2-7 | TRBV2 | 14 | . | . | TGTGCCAGCAGCATAACGGGTGGTATCTACGGGGAGTACTTT | CASSITGGIYGEYF
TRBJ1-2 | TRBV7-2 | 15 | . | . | TGTGCCAGCAGCATAGGAAGCAGGGGAAACTATGGCTATATCTTC | CASSIGSRGNYGYIF
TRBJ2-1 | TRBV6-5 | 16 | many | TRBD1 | TGTGCCAGCAGTATCCAGACAGGGGGTGCGATCAATGAGCAGTTCTTC | CASSIQTGGAINEQFF
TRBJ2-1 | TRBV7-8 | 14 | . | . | TGTGCCAGCAGCGCCGCCATGAACACCAAAGCGCAGTTTTTC | CASSAAMNTKAQFF
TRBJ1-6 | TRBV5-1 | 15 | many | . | TGCGCCAGCAGAGCCATTCAAGGCAATAATTCACCCCTCCACTTT | CASRAIQGNNSPLHF
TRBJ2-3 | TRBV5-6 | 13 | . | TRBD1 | TGTGCCAGCAGGCCGACAGGGACAGATACGCAGTATTTT | CASRPTGTDTQYF
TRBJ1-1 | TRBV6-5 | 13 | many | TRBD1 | TGTGCCAGCAGTATACAGGGGTTGGCTGAAGCTTTCTTT | CASSIQGLAEAFF
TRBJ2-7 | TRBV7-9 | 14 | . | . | TGTGCCAGCAGCCTAGACAGACCGTTGGCAGAGGAGCTGTTC | CASSLDRPLAEELF
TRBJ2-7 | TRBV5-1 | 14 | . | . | TGTGCCAGCAGCTTGCTAGCTTTCCCCTGCGAGCAGTACTTC | CASSLLAFPCEQYF
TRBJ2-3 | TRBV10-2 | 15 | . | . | TGCGCCAGCATTGTCGAAGTAGGGAGCACTGATACTCTCTATTTT | CASIVEVGSTDTLYF
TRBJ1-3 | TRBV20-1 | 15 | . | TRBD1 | TGCAGTGCTAGCTTGGGACAGGGCGGTGGAAACACCATATATTTT | CSASLGQGGGNTIYF
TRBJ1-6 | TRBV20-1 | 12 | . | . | TGCAGTGCTAGAGGGCTCAGGGCTAGTTTCCACTTT | CSARGLRASFHF
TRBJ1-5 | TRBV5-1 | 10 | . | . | TGCGCCAGCAGCTTGCAGACACAGCATTTT | CASSLQTQHF